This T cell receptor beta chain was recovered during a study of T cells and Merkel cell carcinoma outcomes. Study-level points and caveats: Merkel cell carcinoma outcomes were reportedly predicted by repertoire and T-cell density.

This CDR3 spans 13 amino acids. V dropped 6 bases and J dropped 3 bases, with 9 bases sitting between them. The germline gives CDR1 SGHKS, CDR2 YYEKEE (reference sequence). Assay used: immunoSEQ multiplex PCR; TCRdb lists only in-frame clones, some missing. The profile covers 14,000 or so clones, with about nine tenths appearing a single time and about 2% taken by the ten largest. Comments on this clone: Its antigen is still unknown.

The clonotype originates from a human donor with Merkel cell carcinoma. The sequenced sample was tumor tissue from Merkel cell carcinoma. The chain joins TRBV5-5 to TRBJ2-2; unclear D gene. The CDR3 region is CASIQDYTGELFF. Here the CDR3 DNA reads TGTGCCAGCATTCAAGACTACACCGGGGAGCTGTTTTTT.